This TCR beta chain derives from a study of blood T cell repertoires in COVID-19. Profiled with immunoSEQ multiplex PCR; TCRdb holds only in-frame clones, not every one. This sample has around 310,000 clones; almost 90% occur once, and the top ten carry around 0.93%. CDR1 is SGHDT, CDR2 YYEEEE, per germline. This CDR3 is built from 14 residues. V was trimmed by 2 bases and J by 0 bases, leaving 6 bases between them. While infection was still active, Seattle patients were enrolled and then followed longitudinally. This clonotype was sampled from a middle-aged woman with COVID-19, enrolled during active disease. Sequencing was carried out using peripheral blood. The chain employs TRBV5-6 and TRBJ1-3; TRBD1 is a possible D gene (6 bases). The CDR3 region is CASSLGGSGNTIYF. CDR3 bases: TGTGCCAGCAGCTTAGGGGGCTCTGGAAACACCATATATTTT.